This record covers a single T cell receptor beta chain. The sample belongs to a study of CD8 T cells in Susac syndrome. Reverse transcription of about 0.5 to 1 ug RNA was carried out with random hexamers. The amplification used immunoSEQ multiplex PCR on TCR beta CDR3; it spanned 54 Vbeta and 13 Jbeta. TCRdb reanalysed the immunoSEQ multiplex PCR reads using MiXCR and keeps one entry per CDR3 protein. The sample yields approximately 54,000 distinct CDR3 sequences, 85% to 95% seen once. The germline V gene encodes CDR1 SGDLS and CDR2 YYNGEE. With 4 bases clipped from V and 7 bases from J, the junction kept 11 bases outside the gene matches. This CDR3 spans 16 amino acids.

The chain employs TRBV9 and TRBJ1-6, with TRBD1 identical over 7 bases. The source of this sequence is a human donor with Susac syndrome. The sample comprised CD8+ T cells from PBMCs. This CDR3 reads CASSPGDSRMNSPLHF. The CDR3 nucleotides read TGTGCCAGCAGCCCCGGGGACAGCCGGATGAATTCACCCCTCCACTTT.